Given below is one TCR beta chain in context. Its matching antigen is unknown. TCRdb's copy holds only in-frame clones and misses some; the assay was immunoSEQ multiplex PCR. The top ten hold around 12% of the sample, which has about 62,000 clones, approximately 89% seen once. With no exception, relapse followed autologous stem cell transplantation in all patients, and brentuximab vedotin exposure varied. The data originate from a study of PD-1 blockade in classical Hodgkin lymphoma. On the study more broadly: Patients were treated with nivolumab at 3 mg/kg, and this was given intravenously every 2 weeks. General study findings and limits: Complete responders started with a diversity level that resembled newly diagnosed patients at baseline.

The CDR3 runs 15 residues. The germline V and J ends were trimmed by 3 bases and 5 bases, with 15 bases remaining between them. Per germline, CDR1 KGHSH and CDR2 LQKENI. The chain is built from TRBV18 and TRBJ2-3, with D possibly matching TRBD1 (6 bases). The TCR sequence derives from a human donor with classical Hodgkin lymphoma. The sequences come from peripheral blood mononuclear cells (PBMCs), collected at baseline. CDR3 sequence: CASSPGRQAGDTQYF. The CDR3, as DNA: TGTGCCAGCTCACCTGGCCGACAGGCGGGAGATACGCAGTATTTT.